The 11 T cell receptor beta chains presented below share a single source sample, sequenced in a study of monozygotic twins with inflammatory bowel disease. TCRdb reprocessed the 5' RACE reads and reports one entry per CDR3 protein, with no DNA. The data include a few hundred thousand distinct CDR3 sequences; the top ten clones carry approximately 1.6%. Source material: blood. The source of these receptors is a human donor with ulcerative colitis or Crohn's disease, or a healthy co-twin of an affected twin (not recorded which).

The chain is built from TRBV3-1 and TRBJ2-2; TCRdb's D call, TRBD1, is unchecked because there is no DNA. The CDR3 is 14 amino acids. Per the germline V gene, CDR1 is LGHDT and CDR2 is YNNKEL (reference sequence). The CDR3 spells CASSQRGAGAELFF.

The chain employs TRBV9 and TRBJ2-3; TCRdb designates TRBD1, a call that cannot be tested without DNA. Germline V gives CDR1 SGDLS, CDR2 YYNGEE. This CDR3 spans 15 amino acids. CDR3 in amino acids: CASSVGGSLTDTQYF.

The chain joins TRBV20-1 to TRBJ1-1; TCRdb outputs TRBD1, but without DNA this stays unchecked. This CDR3 region has 11 residues. Germline V lookup: CDR1 DFQATT, CDR2 SNEGSKA (reference sequence). CDR3 sequence reads: CSASWDREAFF.

This sequence joins TRBV5-1 and TRBJ2-1; TCRdb calls TRBD2, which cannot be checked without DNA. The CDR3 has 22 residues. CDR1 and CDR2 from the germline V gene are SGHRS and YFSETQ. This CDR3 reads CASSSPPLVLAGGPSSYNEQFF.

The rearrangement links TRBV20-1 to TRBJ2-7; there is no DNA to check the TCRdb D call of TRBD1. CDR1 and CDR2 from the germline V gene are DFQATT and SNEGSKA (reference sequence). This CDR3 contains 16 residues. The CDR3 spells CSAVDRGRGSSYEQYF.

This chain joins TRBV6-4 and TRBJ2-3; TCRdb lists TRBD2, though no DNA is available to test this call. Germline values: CDR1 MRHNA, CDR2 SNTAGT. CDR3 length: 14 amino acids. CDR3 protein: CASSVSGGTDTQYF.

V usage is TRBV19 and J usage is TRBJ1-2; no DNA is available, so the TRBD1 call from TCRdb remains unchecked. The CDR3 loop spans 14 amino acids. The germline gives CDR1 LNHDA, CDR2 SQIVND (reference sequence). This chain's CDR3 is CASRGAGSYYGYTF.

The V call is TRBV20-1, the J call TRBJ2-7; TCRdb selects TRBD1, and the lack of DNA leaves this call unchecked. Germline V lookup: CDR1 DFQATT, CDR2 SNEGSKA (reference sequence). CDR3 length: 16 amino acids. CDR3 protein: CSANDPAGGAHYEQYF.

V is TRBV5-1 and J is TRBJ2-1; the TCRdb call, TRBD2, lacks DNA for checking. The CDR3 runs 14 residues. Per the germline V gene, CDR1 is SGHRS and CDR2 is YFSETQ. The CDR3 sequence: CASSVLTSGGEQFF.

The V call is TRBV5-8, the J call TRBJ1-1; TCRdb's D call, TRBD1, is unchecked because there is no DNA. The length of the CDR3 is 14 residues. The germline CDR1 and CDR2 sequences are SGHTS and YDEGEE. The CDR3 spells CASSLWQGGTEAFF.

The genes are TRBV12-3 or TRBV12-4 and TRBJ2-5; TCRdb's D call, TRBD1, is unchecked because there is no DNA. The CDR3 has 14 amino acids. CDR3 region: CASTLGDTQETQYF.